This T cell receptor beta chain was captured in a study of technical replicates of blood from several donors. Sequenced by immunoSEQ multiplex PCR; TCRdb stores in-frame clones only, minus some. Of around 80,000 clones listed, approximately 96% are singletons. Germline V gene data show CDR1 as SGDLS and CDR2 as YYNGEE. CDR3 length equals 15 residues. Trimming took off 3 bases at V and 0 bases at J, with 10 bases between the two ends. The V and J genes are TRBV9 and TRBJ2-1; D may be TRBD1 (5 bases). The material sequenced was T cells isolated from PBMCs. This TCR came from a human donor in good health. The CDR3 loop reads CASSAQVSSYNEQFF. The CDR3 nucleotides are TGTGCCAGCAGCGCACAGGTTAGCTCCTACAATGAGCAGTTCTTC.